Sequencing of this T cell receptor beta chain was carried out in a study of shared clonotypes between healthy human individuals. Positive CCR7 selection of CD45RO-negative cells yielded the naive CD8 cells, and terminally differentiated effector memory CD45RA+ cells were excluded. Each sample came from a Caucasian adult donor living in Nashville, Tennessee. As concerns this clone: The antigen is unknown.

Each PCR replicate from the sorted subsets contained around 200 ng DNA, which is about 31,000 T cell genomes. Profiled with immunoSEQ multiplex PCR; TCRdb holds only in-frame clones, not every one. The sample yields 700,000 to 950,000 clones, 96% seen once. This CDR3 has 15 amino acids. J was trimmed by 3 bases and V by 3 bases; bases with no gene match: 5. CDR1 and CDR2 from the germline V gene are SEHNR and FQNEAQ (reference sequence). The study, taken as a whole, reports: As a rule, naive subsets had a larger estimated richness than memory subsets. Sampling used blood alone; tissue repertoires probably differ.

The receptor's source is a man aged 30 to 45 in good health. The sequenced sample consisted of naive CD8+ T cells sorted from blood. The gene calls are TRBV7-9 and TRBJ2-5; 9 nucleotides agree with TRBD2. The CDR3 sequence: CASSLGLAGKETQYF. For the CDR3, the DNA is TGTGCCAGCAGCTTGGGCCTAGCGGGAAAAGAGACCCAGTACTTC.